The clone carrying this TCR beta chain was seen repeatedly, ten times or more. These data are taken from a study of human T cells and chemical hapten exposure. TCRdb reprocessed the RACE reads via MiXCR and lists one record per CDR3 protein. This table holds 95,000 or so distinct CDR3 sequences, 10% to 12% found once. CDR3 size: 15 residues. V shed 2 bases and J shed 3 bases, with 14 bases lying between them. CDR1 is MGHDK and CDR2 is SYGVNS in the germline V gene. Time point specified: patch test 2, 6 weeks after DPC sensitization. Indicated treatment: therapeutic diphenylcyclopropenone sensitization with weekly scalp DPC.

The sample here was whole blood, taken in connection with sensitization to the hapten diphenylcyclopropenone (DPC). The sequence was obtained from a woman aged 40 to 55 with alopecia areata. Some clones in this sample may be carry-over from other donors' samples. The genes are TRBV25-1 and TRBJ2-7; a possible D gene is TRBD1 (6 bases). CDR3 bases: TGTGCCAGCAGTGAAGGTCTGGGGGCCGGCTACGAGCAGTACTTC. It codes for CASSEGLGAGYEQYF.